This TCR beta chain was found in a study of memory CD4+ T cells and cytomegalovirus serostatus. About the research overall: Of the healthy Belgian adults, several were CMV seropositive and 20 to 30 seronegative. General study results and limits: The CMV-associated TCR signature appears largely within the CD4+ memory repertoire. A US-trained random forest predicted CMV serostatus with median AUC around 0.9.

This CDR3 has 13 residues. The V and J ends lost 10 bases and 8 bases, in that order; junction bases with no gene match: 10. Germline V gives CDR1 SNHLY, CDR2 FYNNEI. As regards this clone: Its antigen is currently unknown.

The repertoire was sequenced with immunoSEQ multiplex PCR; TCRdb's copy has only in-frame clones and lacks some. The sample contains about 52,000 clones, about three quarters of which appear only once. Single viable CD3+CD4+CD8-CD45RO+ cells were sorted as the memory CD4+ T cells. CMV serostatus came from serum IgG against pp150, pp28, p38, p52. This receptor was identified in an adult in good health and CMV-seropositive. The chain links TRBV2 to TRBJ1-4, with 7 positions matching TRBD1. The sequenced sample was memory CD4+ T cells from blood. The CDR3 nucleotides read TGTGCCACCGTGAGGGACAGCGGGGAAAAACTGTTTTTT. Residues: CATVRDSGEKLFF.